The clone carrying this T cell receptor beta chain was counted a single time. The age range of participants was about 18 to 89 years, with residence in around 22 US areas. This entry belongs to a study of blood T cell repertoires in COVID-19. Overall study: Sources were T cells, B-cell-depleted T cells, or PBMCs; the material itself was cDNA or gDNA.

Per the original data handling: Researchers report that nucleated cell counts were estimated from reference gene primer amplification. Repertoires were generated with immunoSEQ multiplex PCR, while TCRdb's copy carries only in-frame clones and drops some. V and J calls and clone size are as listed in that table; D and trimming were resolved from the DNA. The sample carries some 130,000 clones, roughly 80% recorded once. Source material: PBMCs or T cells enriched from blood (not recorded which). The sequence was obtained from a man in his forties or fifties with acute COVID-19.

The CDR3 spells CASLFSSNQPQHF. The CDR3 coding sequence is TGTGCCAGTCTCTTTTCTAGCAATCAGCCCCAGCATTTT. The gene calls are TRBV2 and TRBJ1-5; D remains unclear. Germline CDR1 is SNHLY and CDR2 is FYNNEI. The CDR3 is 13 residues long. Trimming cost V 9 bases and J 0 bases, with 9 bases left between them.